This TCR beta chain was sequenced during a study of blood T cell repertoires in COVID-19. Across the whole study: Recovery meant two consecutive negative NP/OP PCR tests, professional clearance, or resolved symptoms. Sites across the United States, Italy and Spain contributed samples from acute and convalescent COVID-19.

Original processing notes: Reference gene primer amplification gave estimated nucleated cell counts. Produced via immunoSEQ multiplex PCR; TCRdb's table is partial and in-frame only. That table supplies the V and J calls and clone size; D and trimming were determined from the DNA. The data contain a few hundred thousand clones, over 75% of them singletons. Recruits, aged roughly 18 to 95 years, lived in some 25 US areas. The sequenced sample was PBMCs or T cells enriched from blood (not recorded which). This sequence originates from a man aged 40-49 years in a cohort exposed to, infected with or recovered from COVID-19 (not recorded which).

The DNA of the CDR3 is TGCAGTGCTAGTGGGGGCCCGAACACTGAAGCTTTCTTT. Translated, it gives CSASGGPNTEAFF. This chain connects TRBV20-1 to TRBJ1-1, with a weak D call TRBD1 (6 bases). This CDR3 has 13 amino acids. Trimming shortened V by 3 bases and J by 1 base, and 9 bases separated the two germline ends. Germline CDR1 DFQATT, CDR2 SNEGSKA (reference sequence).